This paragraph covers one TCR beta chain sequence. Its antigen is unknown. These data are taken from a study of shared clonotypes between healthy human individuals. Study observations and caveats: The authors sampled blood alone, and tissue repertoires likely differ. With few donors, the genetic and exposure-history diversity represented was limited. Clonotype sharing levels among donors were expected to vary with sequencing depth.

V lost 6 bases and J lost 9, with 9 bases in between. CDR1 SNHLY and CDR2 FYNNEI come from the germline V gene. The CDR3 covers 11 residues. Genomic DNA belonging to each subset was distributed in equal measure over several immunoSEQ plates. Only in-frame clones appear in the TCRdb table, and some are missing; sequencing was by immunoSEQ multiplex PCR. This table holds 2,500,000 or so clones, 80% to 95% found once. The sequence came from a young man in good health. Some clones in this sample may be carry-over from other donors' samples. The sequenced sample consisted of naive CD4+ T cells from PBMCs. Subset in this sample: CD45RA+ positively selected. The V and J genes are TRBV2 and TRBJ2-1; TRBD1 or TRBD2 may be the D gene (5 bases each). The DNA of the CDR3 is TGTGCCAGCAGCAGGGAGTTTGAGCAGTTCTTC. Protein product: CASSREFEQFF.